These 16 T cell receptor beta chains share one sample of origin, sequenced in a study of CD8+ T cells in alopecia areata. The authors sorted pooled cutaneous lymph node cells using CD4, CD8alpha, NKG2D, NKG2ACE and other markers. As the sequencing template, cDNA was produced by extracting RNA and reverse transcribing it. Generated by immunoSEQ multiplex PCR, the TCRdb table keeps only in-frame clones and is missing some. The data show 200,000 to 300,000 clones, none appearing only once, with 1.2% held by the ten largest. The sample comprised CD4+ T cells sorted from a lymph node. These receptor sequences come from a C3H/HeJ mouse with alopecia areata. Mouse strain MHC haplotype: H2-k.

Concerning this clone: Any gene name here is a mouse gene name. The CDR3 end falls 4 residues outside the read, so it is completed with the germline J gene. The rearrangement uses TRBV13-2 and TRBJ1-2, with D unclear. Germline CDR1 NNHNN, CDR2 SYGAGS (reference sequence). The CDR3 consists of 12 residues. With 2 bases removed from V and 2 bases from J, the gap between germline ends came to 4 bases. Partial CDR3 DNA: TGTGCCAGCGGTGACTTCAACTCC. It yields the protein CASGDFNS. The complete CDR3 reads CASGDFNSDYTF.

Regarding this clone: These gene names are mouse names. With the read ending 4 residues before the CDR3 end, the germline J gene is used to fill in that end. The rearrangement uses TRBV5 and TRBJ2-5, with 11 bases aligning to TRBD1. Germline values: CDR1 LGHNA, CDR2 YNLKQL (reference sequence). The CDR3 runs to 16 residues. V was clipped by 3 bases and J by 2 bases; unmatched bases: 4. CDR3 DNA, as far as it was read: TGTGCCAGCAGCCATATCGGGACAGGGGGCCAAGAC. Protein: CASSHIGTGGQD. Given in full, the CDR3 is CASSHIGTGGQDTQYF.

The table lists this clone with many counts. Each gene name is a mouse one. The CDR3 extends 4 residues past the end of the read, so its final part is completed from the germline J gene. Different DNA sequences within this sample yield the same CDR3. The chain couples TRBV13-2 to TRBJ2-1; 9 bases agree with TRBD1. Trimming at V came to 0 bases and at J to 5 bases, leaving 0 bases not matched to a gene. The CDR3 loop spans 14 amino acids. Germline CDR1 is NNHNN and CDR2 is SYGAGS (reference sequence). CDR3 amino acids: CASGDGTGDAEQFF. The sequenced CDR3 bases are TGTGCCAGCGGTGATGGGACAGGGGATGCT.

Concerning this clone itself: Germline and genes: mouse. This CDR3 is CASSDLVDNSPLYF. The CDR3 bases that were read are TGTGCCAGCAGTGATCTCGTGGATAATTCGCCC. V gene TRBV13-3 combines with J gene TRBJ1-6, with D hard to call. The read ends 3 residues shy of where the CDR3 ends; the end is completed using the germline J gene. TRBJ1-6 is known as an ORF, though its function is uncertain. Germline CDR1 and CDR2: NNHDY and SYVADS. The CDR3 is 14 residues long. The ends were cut back, 1 base at V and 5 bases at J, with 7 bases in the middle.

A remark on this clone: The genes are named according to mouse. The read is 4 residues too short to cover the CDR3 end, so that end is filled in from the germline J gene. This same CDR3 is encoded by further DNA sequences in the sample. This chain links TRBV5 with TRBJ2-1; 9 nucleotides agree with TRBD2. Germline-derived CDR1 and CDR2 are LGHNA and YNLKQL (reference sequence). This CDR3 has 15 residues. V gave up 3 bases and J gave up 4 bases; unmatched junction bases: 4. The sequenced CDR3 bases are TGTGCCAGCAGCCACACTGGGGGGCTGTATGCT. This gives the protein CASSHTGGLYA. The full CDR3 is CASSHTGGLYAEQFF.

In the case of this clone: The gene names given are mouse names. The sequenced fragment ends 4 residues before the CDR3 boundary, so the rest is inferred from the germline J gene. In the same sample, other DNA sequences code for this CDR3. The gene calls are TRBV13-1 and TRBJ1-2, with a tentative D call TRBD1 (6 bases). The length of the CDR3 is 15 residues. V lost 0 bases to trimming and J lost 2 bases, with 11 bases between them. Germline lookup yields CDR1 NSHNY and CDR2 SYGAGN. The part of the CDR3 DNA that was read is TGTGCCAGCAGTGATGCGAGGGGGGGTAACTCC. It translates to CASSDARGGNS. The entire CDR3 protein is CASSDARGGNSDYTF.

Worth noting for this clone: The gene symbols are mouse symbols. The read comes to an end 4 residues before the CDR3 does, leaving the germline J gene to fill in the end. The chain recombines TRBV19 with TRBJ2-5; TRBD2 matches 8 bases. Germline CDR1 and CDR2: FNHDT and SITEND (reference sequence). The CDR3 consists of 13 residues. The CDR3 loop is CASSPLGEDTQYF. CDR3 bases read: TGTGCCAGCAGTCCACTGGGGGAAGAC.

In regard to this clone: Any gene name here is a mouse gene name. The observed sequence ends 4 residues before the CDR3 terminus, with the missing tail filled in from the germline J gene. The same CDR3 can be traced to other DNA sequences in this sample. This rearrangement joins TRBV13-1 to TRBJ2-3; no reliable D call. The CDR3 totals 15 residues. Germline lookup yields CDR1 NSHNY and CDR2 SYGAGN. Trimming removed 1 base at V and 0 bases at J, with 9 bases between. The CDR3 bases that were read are TGTGCCAGCAGTGATCTCAGATCTAGTGCAGAA. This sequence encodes CASSDLRSSAE. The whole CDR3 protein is CASSDLRSSAETLYF.

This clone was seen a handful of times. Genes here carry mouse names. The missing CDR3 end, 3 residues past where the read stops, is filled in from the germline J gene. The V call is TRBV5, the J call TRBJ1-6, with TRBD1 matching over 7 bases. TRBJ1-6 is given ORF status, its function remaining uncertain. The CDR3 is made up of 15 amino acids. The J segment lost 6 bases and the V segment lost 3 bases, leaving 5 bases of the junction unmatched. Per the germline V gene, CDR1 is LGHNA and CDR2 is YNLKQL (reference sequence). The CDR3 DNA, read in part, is TGTGCCAGCAGCCATCGTACAGGGGTTAATTCGCCC. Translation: CASSHRTGVNSP. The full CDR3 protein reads CASSHRTGVNSPLYF.

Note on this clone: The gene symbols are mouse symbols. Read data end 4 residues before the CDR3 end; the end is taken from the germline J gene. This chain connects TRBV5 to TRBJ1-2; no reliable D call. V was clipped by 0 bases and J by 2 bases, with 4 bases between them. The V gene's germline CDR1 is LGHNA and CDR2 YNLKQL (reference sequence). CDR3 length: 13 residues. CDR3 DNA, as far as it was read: TGTGCCAGCAGCCAAGAATGGAACTCC. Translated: CASSQEWNS. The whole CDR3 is CASSQEWNSDYTF.

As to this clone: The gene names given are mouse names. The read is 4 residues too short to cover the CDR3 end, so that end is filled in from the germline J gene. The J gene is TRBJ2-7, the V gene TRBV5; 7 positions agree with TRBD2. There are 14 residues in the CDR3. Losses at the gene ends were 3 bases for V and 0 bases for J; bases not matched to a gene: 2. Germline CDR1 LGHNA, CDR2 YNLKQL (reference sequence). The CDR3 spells CASSHWGSSYEQYF. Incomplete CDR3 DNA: TGTGCCAGCAGCCACTGGGGGAGCTCCTAT.

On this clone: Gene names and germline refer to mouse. The CDR3 region is CASGAPGLNQDTQYF. The CDR3 DNA, read in part, is TGTGCCAGCGGTGCTCCGGGACTGAACCAAGAC. The V gene is TRBV13-2, the J gene TRBJ2-5, with TRBD2 matching 7 bases. Coverage ceases 4 residues before the CDR3 finishes, and the germline J gene fills in the end. With 3 bases clipped from V and 0 bases from J, the junction kept 4 bases outside the gene matches. The CDR3 extends over 15 amino acids. Germline loops: CDR1 NNHNN, CDR2 SYGAGS (reference sequence).

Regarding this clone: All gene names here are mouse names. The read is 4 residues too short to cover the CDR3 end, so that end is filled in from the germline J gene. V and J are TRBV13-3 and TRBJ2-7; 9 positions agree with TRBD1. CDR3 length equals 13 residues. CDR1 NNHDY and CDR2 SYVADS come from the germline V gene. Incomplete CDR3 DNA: TGTGCCAGCAGTTCCGGGACAGGGTAT. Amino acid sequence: CASSSGTGY. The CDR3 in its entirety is CASSSGTGYEQYF.

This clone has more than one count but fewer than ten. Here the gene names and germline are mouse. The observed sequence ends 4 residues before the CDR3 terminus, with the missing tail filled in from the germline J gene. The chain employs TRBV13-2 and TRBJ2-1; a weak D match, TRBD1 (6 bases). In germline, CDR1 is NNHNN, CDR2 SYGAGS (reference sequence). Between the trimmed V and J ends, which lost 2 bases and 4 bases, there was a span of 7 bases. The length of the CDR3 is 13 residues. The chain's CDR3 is CASGEDRYAEQFF. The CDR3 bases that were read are TGTGCCAGCGGTGAAGACAGGTATGCT.

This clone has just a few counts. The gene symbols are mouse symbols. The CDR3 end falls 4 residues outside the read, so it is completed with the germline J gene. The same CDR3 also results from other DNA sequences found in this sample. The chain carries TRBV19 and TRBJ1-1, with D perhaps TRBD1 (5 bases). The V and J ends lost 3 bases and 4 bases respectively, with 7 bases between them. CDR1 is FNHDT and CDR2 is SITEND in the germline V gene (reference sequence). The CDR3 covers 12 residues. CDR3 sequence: CASSRQGTEVFF. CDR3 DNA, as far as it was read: TGTGCCAGCAGTAGGCAGGGCACA. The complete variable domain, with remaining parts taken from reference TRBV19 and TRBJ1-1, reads GGIITQTPKFLIGQEGQKLTLKCQQNFNHDTMYWYRQDSGKGLRLIYYSITENDLQKGDLSEGYDASREKKSSFSLTVTSAQKNEMAVFLCASSRQGTEVFFGKGTRLTVV.

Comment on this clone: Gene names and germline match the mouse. Here the CDR3 reads CASSDPRTGGTGQLYF. The covered CDR3 bases are TGTGCCAGCAGTGATCCCCGGACTGGGGGCACCGGG. The chain combines TRBV13-1 with TRBJ2-2; 10 nucleotides line up with TRBD2. With the read ending 4 residues before the CDR3 end, the germline J gene is used to fill in that end. V shed 1 base, J shed 4 bases, and the junction held 4 bases outside the gene matches. This CDR3 comprises 16 residues. Germline V gene sequence: CDR1 NSHNY, CDR2 SYGAGN.